This TCR beta chain was recovered during a study of shared clonotypes between healthy human individuals. Study-wide results and limits: Among non-shared clonotypes, generation probabilities were lower than among those shared by all four donors.

Sequencing used immunoSEQ multiplex PCR; TCRdb keeps in-frame clones, though not all of them. This sample has about a million clones, with roughly 70% found just once. V was cut by 3 bases and J by 5 bases, with 10 bases left in between. The germline CDR1 and CDR2 sequences are SNHLY and FYNNEI. CDR3 length equals 13 residues. Notes on this clone: Its antigen is currently unknown.

The sequenced material came from memory CD4+ T cells sorted from blood. Subset here: CD45RA-negative fraction. The gene calls are TRBV2 and TRBJ2-5; D unresolved. This TCR was recovered from a man aged 18 to 29 in good health. The chain's CDR3 is CASSDVGSETQYF. CDR3 nucleotide sequence: TGTGCCAGCAGTGATGTAGGATCCGAGACCCAGTACTTC. Drawing the rest from reference TRBV2 and TRBJ2-5, the complete variable domain is EPEVTQTPSHQVTQMGQEVILRCVPISNHLYFYWYRQILGQKVEFLVSFYNNEISEKSEIFDDQFSVERPDGSNFTLKIRSTKLEDSAMYFCASSDVGSETQYFGPGTRLLVL.